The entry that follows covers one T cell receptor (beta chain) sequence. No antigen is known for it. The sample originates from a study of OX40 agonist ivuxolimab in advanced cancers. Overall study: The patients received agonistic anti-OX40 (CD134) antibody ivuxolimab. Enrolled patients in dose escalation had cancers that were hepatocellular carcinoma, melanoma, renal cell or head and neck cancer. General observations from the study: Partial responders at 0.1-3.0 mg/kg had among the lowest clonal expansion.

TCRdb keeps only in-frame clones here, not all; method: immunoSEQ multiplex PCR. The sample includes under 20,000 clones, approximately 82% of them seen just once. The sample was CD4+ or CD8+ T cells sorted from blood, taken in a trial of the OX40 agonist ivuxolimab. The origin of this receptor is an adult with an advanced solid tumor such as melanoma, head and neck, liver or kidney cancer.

The CDR3 here is CASRKTGSGNTIYF. Written as DNA, the CDR3 is TGTGCCAGCAGAAAAACAGGATCTGGAAACACCATATATTTT. The J gene is TRBJ1-3, the V gene TRBV6-5; the D gene is possibly TRBD1 (5 bases). The germline V gene encodes CDR1 MNHEY and CDR2 SVGAGI. The CDR3 length is 14 residues. V was cut by 6 bases and J by 1 base, with 10 bases left in between.